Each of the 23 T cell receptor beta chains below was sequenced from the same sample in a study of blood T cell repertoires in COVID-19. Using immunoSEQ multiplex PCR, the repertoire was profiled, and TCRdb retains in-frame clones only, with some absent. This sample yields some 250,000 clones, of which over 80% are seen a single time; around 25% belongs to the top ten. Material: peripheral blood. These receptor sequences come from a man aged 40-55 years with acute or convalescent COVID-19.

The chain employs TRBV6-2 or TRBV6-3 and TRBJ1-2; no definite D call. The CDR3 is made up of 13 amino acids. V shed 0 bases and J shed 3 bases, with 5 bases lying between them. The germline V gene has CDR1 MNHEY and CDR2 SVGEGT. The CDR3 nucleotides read TGTGCCAGCAGTTACTCGGAGGACTATGGCTACACCTTC. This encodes CASSYSEDYGYTF.

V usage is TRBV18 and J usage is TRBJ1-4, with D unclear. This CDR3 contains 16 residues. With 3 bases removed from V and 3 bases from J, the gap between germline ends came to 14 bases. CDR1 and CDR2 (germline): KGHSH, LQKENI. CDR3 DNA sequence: TGTGCCAGCTCACCCTCTGCTGGTGCGGCTAATGAAAAACTGTTTTTT. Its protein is CASSPSAGAANEKLFF.

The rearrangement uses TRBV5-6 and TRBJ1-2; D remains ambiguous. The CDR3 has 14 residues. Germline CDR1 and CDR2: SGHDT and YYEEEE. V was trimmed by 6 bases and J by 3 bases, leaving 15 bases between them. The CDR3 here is CASTSSGRYYGYTF. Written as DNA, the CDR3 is TGTGCCAGCACCTCCAGCGGACGGTACTATGGCTACACCTTC.

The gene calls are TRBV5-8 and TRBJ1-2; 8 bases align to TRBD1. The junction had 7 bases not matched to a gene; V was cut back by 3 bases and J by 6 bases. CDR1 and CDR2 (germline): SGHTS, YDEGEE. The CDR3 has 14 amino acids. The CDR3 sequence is CASSSDRGRDGYTF. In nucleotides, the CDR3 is TGTGCCAGCAGCTCCGACAGGGGCAGGGATGGCTACACCTTC.

The CDR3 nucleotides are TGTGCCAGCTCACCAGGGAGCGGGAGGGGCACAGATACGCAGTATTTT. Amino acid sequence: CASSPGSGRGTDTQYF. This chain joins TRBV18 and TRBJ2-3; TRBD2 agrees at 10 bases. Trimming cost V 2 bases and J 1 base; bases outside gene matches: 3. The CDR3 has 16 residues. Looked up from germline, CDR1 is KGHSH and CDR2 is LQKENI.

The CDR3 here is CASSQDPVADRMNTEAFF. DNA for the CDR3: TGTGCCAGCAGCCAAGATCCAGTGGCTGACAGGATGAACACTGAAGCTTTCTTT. This rearrangement joins TRBV3-1 (or the pseudogene TRBV3-2) to TRBJ1-1, with D possibly TRBD1 on 6 matching bases. The CDR3 contains 18 residues. In germline, CDR1 is LGHDT, CDR2 YNNKEL (reference sequence). Trimming took 0 bases from V and 0 from J, leaving 17 bases between them.

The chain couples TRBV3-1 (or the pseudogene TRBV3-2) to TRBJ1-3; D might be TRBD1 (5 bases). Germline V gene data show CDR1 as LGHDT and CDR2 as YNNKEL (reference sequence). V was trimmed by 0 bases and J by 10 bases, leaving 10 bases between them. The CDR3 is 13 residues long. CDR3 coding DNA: TGTGCCAGCAGCCAAGATTTGCGACAGACCATATATTTT. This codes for CASSQDLRQTIYF.

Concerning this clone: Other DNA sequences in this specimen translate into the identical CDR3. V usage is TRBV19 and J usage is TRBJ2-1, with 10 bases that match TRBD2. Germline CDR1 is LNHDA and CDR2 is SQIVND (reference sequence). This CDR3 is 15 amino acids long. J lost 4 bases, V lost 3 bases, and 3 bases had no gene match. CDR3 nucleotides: TGTGCCAGTAGTATTTGGACTAGCGGATACAATGAGCAGTTCTTC. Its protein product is CASSIWTSGYNEQFF.

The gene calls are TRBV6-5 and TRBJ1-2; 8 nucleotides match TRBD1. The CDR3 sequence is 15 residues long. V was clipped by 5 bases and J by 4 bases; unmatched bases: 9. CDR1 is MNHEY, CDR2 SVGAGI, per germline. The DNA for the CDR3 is TGTGCCAGCAGTCCTCAGGGGGCCGATAGCTATGGCTACACCTTC. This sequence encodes CASSPQGADSYGYTF.

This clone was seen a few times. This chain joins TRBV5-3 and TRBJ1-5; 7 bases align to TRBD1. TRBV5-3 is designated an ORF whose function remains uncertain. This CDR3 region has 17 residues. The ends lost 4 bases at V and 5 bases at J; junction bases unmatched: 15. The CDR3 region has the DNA TGTGCCAGAAGCCTCCCGAGACAGGGATGTCTATATCAGCCCCAGCATTTT. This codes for CARSLPRQGCLYQPQHF.

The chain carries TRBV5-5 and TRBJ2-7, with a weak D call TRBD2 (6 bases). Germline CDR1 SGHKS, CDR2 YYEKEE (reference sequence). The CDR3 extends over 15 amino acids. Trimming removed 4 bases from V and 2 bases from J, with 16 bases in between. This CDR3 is CASSPGPSVTYEQYF. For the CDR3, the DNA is TGTGCCAGCAGCCCGGGTCCTAGCGTCACCTACGAGCAGTACTTC.

The CDR3: CASSIGGVTNEKLFF. The CDR3 DNA reads as TGTGCCAGTAGTATCGGAGGGGTGACTAATGAAAAACTGTTTTTT. This chain connects TRBV19 to TRBJ1-4, with D possibly matching TRBD1 (5 bases). Germline values: CDR1 LNHDA, CDR2 SQIVND (reference sequence). The CDR3 totals 15 residues. V was clipped by 3 bases and J by 2 bases, with 10 bases between them. Supplemented by reference TRBV19 and TRBJ1-4, the full variable domain reads DGGITQSPKYLFRKEGQNVTLSCEQNLNHDAMYWYRQDPGQGLRLIYYSQIVNDFQKGDIAEGYSVSREKKESFPLTVTSAQKNPTAFYLCASSIGGVTNEKLFFGSGTQLSVL.

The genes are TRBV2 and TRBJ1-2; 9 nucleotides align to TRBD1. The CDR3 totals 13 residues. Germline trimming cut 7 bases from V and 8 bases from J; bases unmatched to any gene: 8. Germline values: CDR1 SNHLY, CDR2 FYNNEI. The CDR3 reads CASITGQGRGYTF. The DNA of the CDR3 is TGTGCCAGCATCACCGGACAGGGGAGAGGCTACACCTTC.

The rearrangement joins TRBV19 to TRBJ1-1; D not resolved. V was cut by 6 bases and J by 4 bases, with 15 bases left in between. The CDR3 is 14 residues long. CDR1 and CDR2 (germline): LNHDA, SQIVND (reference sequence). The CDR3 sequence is CASSTQRRTTEAFF. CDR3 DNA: TGTGCCAGTAGCACCCAGAGGCGTACCACTGAAGCTTTCTTT.

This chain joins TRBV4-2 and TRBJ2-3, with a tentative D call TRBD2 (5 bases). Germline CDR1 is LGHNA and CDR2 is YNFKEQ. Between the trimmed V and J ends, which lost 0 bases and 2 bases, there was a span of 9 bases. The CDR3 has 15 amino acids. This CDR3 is CASSQDVLVTDTQYF. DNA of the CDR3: TGTGCCAGCAGCCAAGATGTACTAGTCACAGATACGCAGTATTTT.

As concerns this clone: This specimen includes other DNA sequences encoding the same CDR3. In DNA, the CDR3 is TGTGCCAGCAGCTTCTCCCTTTACGAGCAGTACTTC. Translated, it gives CASSFSLYEQYF. The chain carries TRBV11-2 and TRBJ2-7; D not certain. The germline V gene encodes CDR1 SGHAT and CDR2 FQNNGV. Trimming took 3 bases from V and 4 from J, leaving 7 bases between them. This CDR3 is 12 amino acids long.

The CDR3 coding sequence is TGTGCCAGCAGCCGTGGGGACACCACGTACCAAGAGACCCAGTACTTC. Translation: CASSRGDTTYQETQYF. The rearrangement links TRBV25-1 to TRBJ2-5; possibly TRBD1 for D (6 bases). Germline-derived CDR1 and CDR2 are MGHDK and SYGVNS. V was cut by 6 bases and J by 0 bases, with 17 bases left in between. The CDR3 loop spans 16 amino acids.

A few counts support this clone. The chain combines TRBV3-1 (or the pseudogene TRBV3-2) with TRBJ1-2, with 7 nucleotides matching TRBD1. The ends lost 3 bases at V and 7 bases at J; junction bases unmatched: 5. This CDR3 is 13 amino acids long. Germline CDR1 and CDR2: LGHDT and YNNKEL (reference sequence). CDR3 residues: CASSQTGIGGYTF. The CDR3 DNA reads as TGTGCCAGCAGCCAGACAGGGATTGGTGGCTACACCTTC.

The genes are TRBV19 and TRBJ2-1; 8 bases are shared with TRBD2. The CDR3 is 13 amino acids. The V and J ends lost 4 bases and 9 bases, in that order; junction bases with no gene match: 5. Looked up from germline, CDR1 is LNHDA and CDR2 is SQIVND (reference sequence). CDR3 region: CASSTGLEGEQFF. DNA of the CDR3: TGTGCCAGTAGTACGGGACTAGAGGGTGAGCAGTTCTTC.

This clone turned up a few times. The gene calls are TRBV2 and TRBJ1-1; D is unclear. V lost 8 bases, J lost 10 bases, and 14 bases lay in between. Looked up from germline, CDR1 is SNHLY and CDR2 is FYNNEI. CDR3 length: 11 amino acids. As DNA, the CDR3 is TGTGCCAGCGGCTACTCTCGGGTAGCTTTCTTT. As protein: CASGYSRVAFF.

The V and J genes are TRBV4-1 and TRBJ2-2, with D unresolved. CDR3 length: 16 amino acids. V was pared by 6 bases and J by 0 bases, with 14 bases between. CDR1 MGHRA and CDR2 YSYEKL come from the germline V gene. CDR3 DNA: TGCGCCAGCAGACTAAGGCACTACGCGAACACCGGGGAGCTGTTTTTT. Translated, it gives CASRLRHYANTGELFF.

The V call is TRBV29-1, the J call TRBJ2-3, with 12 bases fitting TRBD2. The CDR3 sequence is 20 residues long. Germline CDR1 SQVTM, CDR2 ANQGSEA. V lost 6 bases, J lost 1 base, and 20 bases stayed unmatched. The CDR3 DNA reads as TGCAGCGTCAAAAATCCGACTAGCGGGAGTTTGTTCGCTGGCACAGATACGCAGTATTTT. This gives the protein CSVKNPTSGSLFAGTDTQYF.

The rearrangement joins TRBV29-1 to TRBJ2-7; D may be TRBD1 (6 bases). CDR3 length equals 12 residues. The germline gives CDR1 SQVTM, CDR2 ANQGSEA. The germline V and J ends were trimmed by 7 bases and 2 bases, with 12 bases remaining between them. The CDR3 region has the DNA TGCAGCGCCGGACAGAGTACCTACGAGCAGTACTTC. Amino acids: CSAGQSTYEQYF.